This T cell receptor (beta chain) stems from a study of T cell responses to AZD1222 COVID-19 vaccine. Study-wide findings and caveats: Close to half of all spike-specific TCRs reportedly target regions of the variants that are unmutated. Spike-specific TCR breadth and depth both grew after two AZD1222 doses. CD4 TCRs covered the whole spike, strongest at regions 160-218 and 743-854.

This clone showed up just once. Its antigen is unknown. A read error may account for a junction end that differs from germline. Here immunoSEQ multiplex PCR was the method, and the copy in TCRdb shows in-frame clones only, minus some. The sample lists about 130,000 clones, roughly nine tenths seen once, with roughly 1.5% in the top ten. This CDR3 has 16 residues. Germline CDR1 reads SGHVS; CDR2 reads FNYEAQ. V usage is TRBV7-6 and J usage is TRBJ1-4, with TRBD1 matching 10 bases. This sequence was found in an adult in good health. Sequenced here: peripheral blood, sampled on day 0 of AZD1222 vaccination. Here the CDR3 DNA reads TGTGCCAGTAGCTCGGACAGGGGGTTGAACCTTGAAAAACTGTTTTTT. It encodes CASSSDRGLNLEKLFF.